This T cell receptor beta chain was sequenced during a study of cytomegalovirus exposure and HLA in healthy donors. The assay was immunoSEQ multiplex PCR, and TCRdb's table has in-frame clones only and misses some. The sample includes 150,000 to 200,000 clones, 80% to 90% seen only once; the top ten take roughly 1.2%. Trimming cost V 3 bases and J 2 bases, with 11 bases left between them. From germline, CDR1 is LGHNA and CDR2 YNFKEQ. The CDR3 spans 14 residues. This TCR was sampled from a woman aged 25-40 years in good health and CMV-seronegative. The rearrangement uses TRBV4-2 and TRBJ2-7, with D perhaps TRBD1 (6 bases). Source material: PBMCs. CDR3 residues: CASSQGHFTYEQYF. CDR3 bases: TGTGCCAGCAGCCAGGGACACTTTACCTACGAGCAGTACTTC.